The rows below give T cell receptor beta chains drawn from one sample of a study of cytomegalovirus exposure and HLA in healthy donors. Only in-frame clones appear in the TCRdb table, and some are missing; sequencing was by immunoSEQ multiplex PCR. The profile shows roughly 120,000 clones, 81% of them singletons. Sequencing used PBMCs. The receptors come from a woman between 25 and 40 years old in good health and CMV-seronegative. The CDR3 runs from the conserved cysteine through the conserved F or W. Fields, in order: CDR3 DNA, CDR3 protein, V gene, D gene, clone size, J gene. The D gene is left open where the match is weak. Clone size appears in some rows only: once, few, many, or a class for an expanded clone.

CDR3 DNA: TGCGCCAGCAGCCAGGAGGGGGGGGCGAATTACGAGCAGTACTTC
CDR3 protein: CASSQEGGANYEQYF
V gene: TRBV5-1
D gene: -
clone size: -
J gene: TRBJ2-7

CDR3 DNA: TGTGCCACCGCCTCCTCGGCGGGGAGGGAGCAGTACTTC
CDR3 protein: CATASSAGREQYF
V gene: TRBV6-5
D gene: -
clone size: -
J gene: TRBJ2-7

CDR3 DNA: TGCGCCAGCAGCTTGGAATTGACGGAGGGGAACACTGAAGCTTTCTTT
CDR3 protein: CASSLELTEGNTEAFF
V gene: TRBV5-1
D gene: -
clone size: once
J gene: TRBJ1-1

CDR3 DNA: TGCAGCGTTGAAGGGGAGGGAACCTACAATGAGCAGTTCTTC
CDR3 protein: CSVEGEGTYNEQFF
V gene: TRBV29-1
D gene: TRBD2
clone size: -
J gene: TRBJ2-1

CDR3 DNA: TGTGCCAGCAGTCGACAGGGAGCTTCCTACGAGCAGTACTTC
CDR3 protein: CASSRQGASYEQYF
V gene: TRBV6-5
D gene: TRBD1
clone size: -
J gene: TRBJ2-7

CDR3 DNA: TGTGCCAGCAGTTACAGCGGGGGCTCTGGGGCCAACGTCCTGACTTTC
CDR3 protein: CASSYSGGSGANVLTF
V gene: TRBV6-5
D gene: TRBD2
clone size: -
J gene: TRBJ2-6

CDR3 DNA: TGTGCCATCAGTACAGGGGGGGGCTACGAGCAGTACTTC
CDR3 protein: CAISTGGGYEQYF
V gene: TRBV10-3
D gene: -
clone size: -
J gene: TRBJ2-7

CDR3 DNA: TGTGCCAGCAGCAAAGGACTGGCCGGGGAGCAGTTCTTC
CDR3 protein: CASSKGLAGEQFF
V gene: TRBV7-7
D gene: -
clone size: -
J gene: TRBJ2-1

CDR3 DNA: TGTGCCAGCGGTCTAGCGGTCTACGAGCAGTACTTC
CDR3 protein: CASGLAVYEQYF
V gene: TRBV28
D gene: TRBD2
clone size: -
J gene: TRBJ2-7

CDR3 DNA: TGTGCCAGCAGTTTCTCGCCGGTACTCAATGAGCAGTTCTTC
CDR3 protein: CASSFSPVLNEQFF
V gene: TRBV27
D gene: -
clone size: -
J gene: TRBJ2-1

CDR3 DNA: TGTGCCAGTAGTTATCCCGGGAGCACAGATACGCAGTATTTT
CDR3 protein: CASSYPGSTDTQYF
V gene: TRBV19
D gene: -
clone size: -
J gene: TRBJ2-3

CDR3 DNA: TGTGCCAGCAGCTTTGGACAGGGGAACACTGAAGCTTTCTTT
CDR3 protein: CASSFGQGNTEAFF
V gene: TRBV5-4
D gene: TRBD1
clone size: few
J gene: TRBJ1-1

CDR3 DNA: TGTGCCAGCAGTCGCCCAGGGGTTGGGACAGATACGCAGTATTTT
CDR3 protein: CASSRPGVGTDTQYF
V gene: TRBV28
D gene: -
clone size: -
J gene: TRBJ2-3

CDR3 DNA: TGCGCCAGCAGCCAAGAGATATTGGGGGCAGAGACCCAGTACTTC
CDR3 protein: CASSQEILGAETQYF
V gene: TRBV4-3
D gene: -
clone size: -
J gene: TRBJ2-5

CDR3 DNA: TGTGCCAGCAGTCAGGCCTCAGGTCCCAATCAGCCCCAGCATTTT
CDR3 protein: CASSQASGPNQPQHF
V gene: TRBV6-4
D gene: -
clone size: -
J gene: TRBJ1-5

CDR3 DNA: TGTGCCAGCAGCTTAGTACAGCGGGAGGTGGTGCAGTACTTC
CDR3 protein: CASSLVQREVVQYF
V gene: TRBV7-9
D gene: TRBD2
clone size: -
J gene: TRBJ2-7

CDR3 DNA: TGTGCCAGCAGTTCTCTAGCGGGAGGTGATGAGACCCAGTACTTC
CDR3 protein: CASSSLAGGDETQYF
V gene: TRBV28
D gene: TRBD2
clone size: -
J gene: TRBJ2-5

CDR3 DNA: TGCGCCAGCAGGCCGGGACAGTCTGGAAACACCATATATTTT
CDR3 protein: CASRPGQSGNTIYF
V gene: TRBV10-1
D gene: TRBD1
clone size: -
J gene: TRBJ1-3

CDR3 DNA: TGTGCCAGCAGCCTCGGGATAGCGGGAGCGGGCGGGGAGCTGTTTTTT
CDR3 protein: CASSLGIAGAGGELFF
V gene: TRBV9
D gene: TRBD2
clone size: -
J gene: TRBJ2-2

CDR3 DNA: TGCGCCAGCAGCTTGGGGGAGACGACCGCCGGAAACACCATATATTTT
CDR3 protein: CASSLGETTAGNTIYF
V gene: TRBV5-1
D gene: -
clone size: few
J gene: TRBJ1-3

CDR3 DNA: TGCGCCAGCAGCTTGGATATACTTGGGAGTGGGAACATTCAGTACTTC
CDR3 protein: CASSLDILGSGNIQYF
V gene: TRBV5-1
D gene: -
clone size: once
J gene: TRBJ2-4

CDR3 DNA: TGCGCCAGCAGTCCCCGACAGGGCGATACGCAGTATTTT
CDR3 protein: CASSPRQGDTQYF
V gene: TRBV10-1
D gene: TRBD1
clone size: -
J gene: TRBJ2-3

CDR3 DNA: TGTGCCAGCACTCCCGGGAGGGGTGGAGGCTATGGCTACACCTTC
CDR3 protein: CASTPGRGGGYGYTF
V gene: TRBV6-5
D gene: -
clone size: -
J gene: TRBJ1-2

CDR3 DNA: TGTGCCAGCAGTGAACAAGCGGCAACACCCAAAGAGACCCAGTACTTC
CDR3 protein: CASSEQAATPKETQYF
V gene: TRBV2
D gene: -
clone size: -
J gene: TRBJ2-5

CDR3 DNA: TGCGCCAGCAGCTTGGGTGGCGGCCAGAAAAGCAATGAGCAGTTCTTC
CDR3 protein: CASSLGGGQKSNEQFF
V gene: TRBV5-1
D gene: -
clone size: -
J gene: TRBJ2-1

CDR3 DNA: TGCGCCAGCAGCTCCGTAGCGGGACAAACACTTAGAGCCAAAAACATTCAGTACTTC
CDR3 protein: CASSSVAGQTLRAKNIQYF
V gene: TRBV5-1
D gene: TRBD2
clone size: -
J gene: TRBJ2-4

CDR3 DNA: TGTGCCAGCAGTAAAGGACTCTACAATGAGCAGTTCTTC
CDR3 protein: CASSKGLYNEQFF
V gene: TRBV11-2
D gene: -
clone size: -
J gene: TRBJ2-1

CDR3 DNA: TGTGCCAGCAGCCGTGGTATGAGGAACACCGGGGAGCTGTTTTTT
CDR3 protein: CASSRGMRNTGELFF
V gene: TRBV13
D gene: -
clone size: -
J gene: TRBJ2-2

CDR3 DNA: TGTGCCAGCACCACCGCGGGGGCGAATTCACCCCTCCACTTT
CDR3 protein: CASTTAGANSPLHF
V gene: TRBV11-2
D gene: -
clone size: -
J gene: TRBJ1-6

CDR3 DNA: TGTGCCAGCAGCCCCAGGTACACCGGGGAGCTGTTTTTT
CDR3 protein: CASSPRYTGELFF
V gene: TRBV7-8
D gene: -
clone size: -
J gene: TRBJ2-2

CDR3 DNA: TGTGCCAGCAGTGGCAGGAGGGCAGGGTACACCGGGGAGCTGTTTTTT
CDR3 protein: CASSGRRAGYTGELFF
V gene: TRBV2
D gene: -
clone size: -
J gene: TRBJ2-2

CDR3 DNA: TGTGCCAGTAGTATTTCTGGGGGGGCGACTGAAGCTTTCTTT
CDR3 protein: CASSISGGATEAFF
V gene: TRBV19
D gene: -
clone size: few
J gene: TRBJ1-1

CDR3 DNA: TGTGCCAGCAGGCCGACTAGCGGGAGTGTGGGTACGCAGTATTTT
CDR3 protein: CASRPTSGSVGTQYF
V gene: TRBV14
D gene: TRBD2
clone size: -
J gene: TRBJ2-3

CDR3 DNA: TGTGCCAGTAGTATATCGGCTAGCGGGCACTACGAGCAGTACTTC
CDR3 protein: CASSISASGHYEQYF
V gene: TRBV19
D gene: TRBD2
clone size: -
J gene: TRBJ2-7

CDR3 DNA: TGTGCCAGCAGTGCGAGTTTCCTAGACTGGCGTAATTCACCCCTCCACTTT
CDR3 protein: CASSASFLDWRNSPLHF
V gene: TRBV2
D gene: -
clone size: once
J gene: TRBJ1-6

CDR3 DNA: TGCGCCAGCAGCCAAGATTTACAGTTACGGGAGCAGTACTTC
CDR3 protein: CASSQDLQLREQYF
V gene: TRBV4-3
D gene: -
clone size: -
J gene: TRBJ2-7

CDR3 DNA: TGTGCCAGTAGTCTATCCTACAGGGTGTATGGCTACACCTTC
CDR3 protein: CASSLSYRVYGYTF
V gene: TRBV19
D gene: -
clone size: -
J gene: TRBJ1-2

CDR3 DNA: TGTGCCAGTAGTATGGGCGGACTAGACGAGACCCAGTACTTC
CDR3 protein: CASSMGGLDETQYF
V gene: TRBV19
D gene: TRBD2
clone size: -
J gene: TRBJ2-5

CDR3 DNA: TGCAGCGGGAGCAGGGGGTACACTGAAGCTTTCTTT
CDR3 protein: CSGSRGYTEAFF
V gene: TRBV29-1
D gene: TRBD1
clone size: -
J gene: TRBJ1-1

CDR3 DNA: TGCGCCAGCAGCTTGGAATTCTCGTTGGAGCAGTACTTC
CDR3 protein: CASSLEFSLEQYF
V gene: TRBV5-1
D gene: -
clone size: once
J gene: TRBJ2-7

CDR3 DNA: TGTTCCAGCAGCTTACTTAGCGGAGGGTCCTACGAGCAGTACTTC
CDR3 protein: CSSSLLSGGSYEQYF
V gene: TRBV7-9
D gene: -
clone size: -
J gene: TRBJ2-7

CDR3 DNA: TGTGCCAGCAGCTTAGTGGCGGGGGCGGGGCAGCCCCAGCATTTT
CDR3 protein: CASSLVAGAGQPQHF
V gene: TRBV7-2
D gene: -
clone size: once
J gene: TRBJ1-5

CDR3 DNA: TGTGCCAGCAGCCGAGCGGGAGGGGCGGGGGAAAGCAATGAGCAGTTCTTC
CDR3 protein: CASSRAGGAGESNEQFF
V gene: TRBV7-3
D gene: TRBD2
clone size: -
J gene: TRBJ2-1

CDR3 DNA: TGCGCCAGCAGTGAGTCCGGGACAGGGGGCCGGCTGCCAAAATACGAGCAGTACTTC
CDR3 protein: CASSESGTGGRLPKYEQYF
V gene: TRBV10-2
D gene: TRBD1
clone size: -
J gene: TRBJ2-7

CDR3 DNA: TGTGCCAGTAGTTTAGCGGGAGGAGGAACCTACGAGCAGTACTTC
CDR3 protein: CASSLAGGGTYEQYF
V gene: TRBV19
D gene: TRBD2
clone size: -
J gene: TRBJ2-7

CDR3 DNA: TGCGCCAGCAGCTTGGGAGTAGCGCCGGCCTACGAGCAGTACTTC
CDR3 protein: CASSLGVAPAYEQYF
V gene: TRBV5-1
D gene: -
clone size: -
J gene: TRBJ2-7

CDR3 DNA: TGCGCCAGCAGCCAACGGGACAGGGACTACGAGCAGTACTTC
CDR3 protein: CASSQRDRDYEQYF
V gene: TRBV4-1
D gene: TRBD1
clone size: few
J gene: TRBJ2-7

CDR3 DNA: TGTGCCAGCAGTTACCGGGATACGCAGTATTTT
CDR3 protein: CASSYRDTQYF
V gene: TRBV7-2
D gene: -
clone size: -
J gene: TRBJ2-3

CDR3 DNA: TGCAGCGTTGAAAATAGCGGGAGAATGGTAGATACGCAGTATTTT
CDR3 protein: CSVENSGRMVDTQYF
V gene: TRBV29-1
D gene: TRBD2
clone size: once
J gene: TRBJ2-3

CDR3 DNA: TGTGCCAGCAGCTTAAGCGGGTCTAACCACGAGCAGTACTTC
CDR3 protein: CASSLSGSNHEQYF
V gene: TRBV7-3
D gene: -
clone size: -
J gene: TRBJ2-7

CDR3 DNA: TGTGCCAGCAGCCAAGGGGCTGGCAGGGTCAATGAGCAGTTCTTC
CDR3 protein: CASSQGAGRVNEQFF
V gene: TRBV14
D gene: -
clone size: few
J gene: TRBJ2-1

CDR3 DNA: TGTGCCAGCAGAGAGGACAGGTATCCCCACGAGCAGTACTTC
CDR3 protein: CASREDRYPHEQYF
V gene: TRBV6-4
D gene: TRBD1
clone size: -
J gene: TRBJ2-7

CDR3 DNA: TGTGCCAGCAGTCCCCTGCCCGCGGCACTTCGATACGAGCAGTACTTC
CDR3 protein: CASSPLPAALRYEQYF
V gene: TRBV2
D gene: -
clone size: -
J gene: TRBJ2-7

CDR3 DNA: TGTGCCAGTAGTATGGAGGGCCAGGTCGTTCATAATGAGCAGTTCTTC
CDR3 protein: CASSMEGQVVHNEQFF
V gene: TRBV19
D gene: -
clone size: -
J gene: TRBJ2-1

CDR3 DNA: TGCGCCAGCAGCCCCCGGGGGGGCCCTACGTTGAGGGAGCAGTACTTC
CDR3 protein: CASSPRGGPTLREQYF
V gene: TRBV5-1
D gene: TRBD2
clone size: -
J gene: TRBJ2-7

CDR3 DNA: TGCGCCAGCAGCTTGGCCGGGAATAATTCACCCCTCCACTTT
CDR3 protein: CASSLAGNNSPLHF
V gene: TRBV5-1
D gene: -
clone size: -
J gene: TRBJ1-6

CDR3 DNA: TGCGCCAGCAGTCCCGTGGCGGGCAATCAGCCCCAGCATTTT
CDR3 protein: CASSPVAGNQPQHF
V gene: TRBV23-1
D gene: -
clone size: -
J gene: TRBJ1-5

CDR3 DNA: TGCGCCAGCAGCTTCCGACTAGCGGGAGAGGCAGATACGCAGTATTTT
CDR3 protein: CASSFRLAGEADTQYF
V gene: TRBV5-1
D gene: TRBD2
clone size: few
J gene: TRBJ2-3